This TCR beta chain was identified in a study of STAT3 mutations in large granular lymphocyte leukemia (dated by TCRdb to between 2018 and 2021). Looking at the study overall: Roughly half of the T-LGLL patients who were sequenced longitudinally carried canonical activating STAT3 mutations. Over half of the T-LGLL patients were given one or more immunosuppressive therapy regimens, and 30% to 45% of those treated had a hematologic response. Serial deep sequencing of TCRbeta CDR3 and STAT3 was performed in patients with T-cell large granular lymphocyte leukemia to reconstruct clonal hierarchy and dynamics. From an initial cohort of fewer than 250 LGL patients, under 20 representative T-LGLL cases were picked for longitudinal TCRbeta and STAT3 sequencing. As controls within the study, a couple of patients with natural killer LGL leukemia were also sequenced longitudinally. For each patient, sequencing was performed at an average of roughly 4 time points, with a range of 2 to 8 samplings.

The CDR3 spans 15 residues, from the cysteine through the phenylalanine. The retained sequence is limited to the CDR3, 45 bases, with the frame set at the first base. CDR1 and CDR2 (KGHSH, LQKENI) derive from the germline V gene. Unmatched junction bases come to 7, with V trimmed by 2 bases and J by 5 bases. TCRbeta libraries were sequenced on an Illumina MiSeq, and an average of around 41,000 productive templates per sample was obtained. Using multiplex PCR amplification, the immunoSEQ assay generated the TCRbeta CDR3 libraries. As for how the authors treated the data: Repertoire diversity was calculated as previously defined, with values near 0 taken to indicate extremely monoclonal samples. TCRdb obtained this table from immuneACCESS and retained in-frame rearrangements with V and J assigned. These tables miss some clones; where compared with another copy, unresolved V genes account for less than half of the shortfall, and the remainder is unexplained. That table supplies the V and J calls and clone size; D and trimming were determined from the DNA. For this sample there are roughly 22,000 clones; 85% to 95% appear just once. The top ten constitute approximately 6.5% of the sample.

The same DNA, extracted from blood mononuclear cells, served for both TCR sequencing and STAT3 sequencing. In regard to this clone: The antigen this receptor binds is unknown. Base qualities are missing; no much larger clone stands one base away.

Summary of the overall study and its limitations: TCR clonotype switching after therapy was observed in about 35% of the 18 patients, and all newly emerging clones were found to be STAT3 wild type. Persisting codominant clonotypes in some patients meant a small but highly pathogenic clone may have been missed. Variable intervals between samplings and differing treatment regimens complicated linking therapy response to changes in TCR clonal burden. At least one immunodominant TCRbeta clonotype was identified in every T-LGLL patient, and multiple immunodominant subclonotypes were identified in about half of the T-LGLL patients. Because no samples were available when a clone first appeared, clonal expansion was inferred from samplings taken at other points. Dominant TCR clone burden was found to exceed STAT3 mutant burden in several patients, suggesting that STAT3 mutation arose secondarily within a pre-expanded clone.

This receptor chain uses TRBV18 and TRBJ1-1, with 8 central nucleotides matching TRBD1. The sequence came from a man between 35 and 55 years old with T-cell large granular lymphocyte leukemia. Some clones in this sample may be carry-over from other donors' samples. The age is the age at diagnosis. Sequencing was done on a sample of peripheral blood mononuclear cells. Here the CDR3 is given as CASSPGQGARTEAFF. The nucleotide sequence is TGTGCCAGCTCACCAGGGCAGGGGGCTAGGACTGAAGCTTTCTTT.